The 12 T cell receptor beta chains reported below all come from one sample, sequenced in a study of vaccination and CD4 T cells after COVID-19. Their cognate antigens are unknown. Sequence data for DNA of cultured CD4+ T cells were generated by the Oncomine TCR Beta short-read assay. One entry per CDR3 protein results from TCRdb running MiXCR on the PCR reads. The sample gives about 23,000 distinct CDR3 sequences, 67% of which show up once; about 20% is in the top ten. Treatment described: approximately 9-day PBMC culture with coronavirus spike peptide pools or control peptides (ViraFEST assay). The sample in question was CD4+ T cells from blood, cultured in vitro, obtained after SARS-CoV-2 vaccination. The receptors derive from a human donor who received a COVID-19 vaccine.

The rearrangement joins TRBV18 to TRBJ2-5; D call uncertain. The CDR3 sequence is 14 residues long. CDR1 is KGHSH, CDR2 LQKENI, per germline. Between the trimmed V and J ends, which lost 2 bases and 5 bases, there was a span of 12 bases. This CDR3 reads CASSPTDKWETQYF. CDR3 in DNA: TGTGCCAGCTCACCAACGGATAAATGGGAGACCCAGTACTTC.

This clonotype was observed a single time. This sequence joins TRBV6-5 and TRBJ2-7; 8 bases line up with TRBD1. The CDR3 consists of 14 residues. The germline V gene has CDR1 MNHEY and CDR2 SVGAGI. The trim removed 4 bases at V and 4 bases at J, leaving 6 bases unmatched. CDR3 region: CASSWRQGAYEQYF. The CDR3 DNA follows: TGTGCCAGCAGTTGGAGGCAGGGGGCATACGAGCAGTACTTC.

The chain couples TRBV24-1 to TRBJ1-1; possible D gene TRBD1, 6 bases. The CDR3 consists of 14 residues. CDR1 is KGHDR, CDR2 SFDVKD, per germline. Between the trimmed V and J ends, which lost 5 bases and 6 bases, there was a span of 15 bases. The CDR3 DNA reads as TGTGCCACCAGTGGGGGACACCCCATGGCTGAAGCTTTCTTT. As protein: CATSGGHPMAEAFF.

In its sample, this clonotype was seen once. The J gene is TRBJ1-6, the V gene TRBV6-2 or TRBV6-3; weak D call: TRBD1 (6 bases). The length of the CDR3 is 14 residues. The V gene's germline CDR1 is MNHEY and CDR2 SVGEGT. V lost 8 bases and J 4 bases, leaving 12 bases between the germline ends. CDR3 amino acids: CASGRQEYNSPLHF. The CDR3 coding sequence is TGTGCCAGCGGACGACAGGAGTATAATTCACCCCTCCACTTT.

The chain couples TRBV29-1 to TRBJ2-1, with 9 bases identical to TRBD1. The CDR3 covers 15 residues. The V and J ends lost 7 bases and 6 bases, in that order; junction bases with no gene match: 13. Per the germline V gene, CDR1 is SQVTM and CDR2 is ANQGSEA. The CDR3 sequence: CSAPQGTGYFNEQFF. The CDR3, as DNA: TGCAGCGCACCCCAAGGGACAGGGTATTTCAATGAGCAGTTCTTC.

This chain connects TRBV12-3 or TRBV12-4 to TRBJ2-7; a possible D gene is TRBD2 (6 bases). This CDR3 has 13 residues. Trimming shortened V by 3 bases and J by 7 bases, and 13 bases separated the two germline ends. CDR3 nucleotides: TGTGCCAGCAGTTTCGGGGTCGGAGGGGAGCAGTACTTC. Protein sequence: CASSFGVGGEQYF.

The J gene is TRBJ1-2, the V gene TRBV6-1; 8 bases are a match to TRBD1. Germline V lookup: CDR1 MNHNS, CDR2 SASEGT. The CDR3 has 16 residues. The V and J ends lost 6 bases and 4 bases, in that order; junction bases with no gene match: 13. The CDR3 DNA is TGTGCCAGCAGCCTACTGAGGACAGGGTCTGTCTATGGCTACACCTTC. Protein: CASSLLRTGSVYGYTF.

CDR3 sequence reads: CASSYQRGYNEQFF. The CDR3 DNA reads TGTGCCAGCAGTTACCAGCGGGGCTACAATGAGCAGTTCTTC. The gene calls are TRBV6-5 and TRBJ2-1, with 7 bases aligning to TRBD2. CDR1 is MNHEY, CDR2 SVGAGI, per germline. V dropped 2 bases and J dropped 3; count of bases not matched to a gene: 1. This CDR3 comprises 14 residues.

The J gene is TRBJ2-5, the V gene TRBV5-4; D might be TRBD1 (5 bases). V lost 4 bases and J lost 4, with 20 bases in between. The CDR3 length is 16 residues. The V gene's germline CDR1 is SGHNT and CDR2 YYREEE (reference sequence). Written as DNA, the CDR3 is TGTGCCAGCAGCAAGACCCTATTAGGACAAGGAGAGACCCAGTACTTC. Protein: CASSKTLLGQGETQYF.

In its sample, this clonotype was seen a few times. The chain's CDR3 is CASSPTGGSPLHF. The DNA for the CDR3 is TGTGCCAGCAGTCCGACAGGTGGATCACCCCTCCACTTT. V is TRBV6-2 or TRBV6-3 and J is TRBJ1-6; a weak D match, TRBD1 (6 bases). The CDR3 consists of 13 residues. Germline V gives CDR1 MNHEY, CDR2 SVGEGT. The germline V and J ends were trimmed by 5 bases and 10 bases, with 12 bases remaining between them.

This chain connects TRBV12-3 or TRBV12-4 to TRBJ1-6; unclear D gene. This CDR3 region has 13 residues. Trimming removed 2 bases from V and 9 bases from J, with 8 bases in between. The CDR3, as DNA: TGTGCCAGCAGTTTAATTGAGAGTTCACCCCTCCACTTT. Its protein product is CASSLIESSPLHF.

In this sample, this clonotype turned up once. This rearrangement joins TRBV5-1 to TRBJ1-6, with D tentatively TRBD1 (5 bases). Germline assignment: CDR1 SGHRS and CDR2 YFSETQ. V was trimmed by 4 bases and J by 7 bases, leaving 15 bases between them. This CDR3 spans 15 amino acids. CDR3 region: CASSLSGRENSPLHF. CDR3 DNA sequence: TGCGCCAGCAGCCTTTCGGGCAGGGAGAATTCACCCCTCCACTTT.